These 28 T cell receptor beta chains were all obtained from the same sample, sequenced in a study of shared clonotypes between healthy human individuals. Sequenced by immunoSEQ multiplex PCR; TCRdb stores in-frame clones only, minus some. Of some 630,000 clones in the sample, 60% to 80% are singletons; the top ten hold about 2%. The sequencing sample was made of memory CD4+ T cells sorted from blood. Subset reported: CD45RA-negative fraction. The source of these receptors is a woman aged 30 to 39 in good health.

The chain combines TRBV5-1 with TRBJ2-5; the D gene is possibly TRBD1 (5 bases). The CDR3 totals 15 residues. V lost 0 bases, J lost 3 bases, and 12 bases lay in between. The germline gives CDR1 SGHRS, CDR2 YFSETQ. DNA of the CDR3: TGCGCCAGCAGCTTGGCCGTTGAAGGGGAAGAGACCCAGTACTTC. It codes for CASSLAVEGEETQYF.

The chain links TRBV5-4 to TRBJ2-7, with 9 bases identical to TRBD2. CDR1 SGHNT and CDR2 YYREEE come from the germline V gene (reference sequence). Germline trimming cut 0 bases from V and 2 bases from J; bases unmatched to any gene: 9. The CDR3 contains 17 residues. CDR3 in amino acids: CASSLVIAGLAAYEQYF. The CDR3 DNA is TGTGCCAGCAGCTTGGTTATTGCGGGACTAGCAGCCTACGAGCAGTACTTC.

The chain joins TRBV5-1 to TRBJ2-7, with D hard to call. With 1 base removed from V and 4 bases from J, the gap between germline ends came to 15 bases. From germline, CDR1 is SGHRS and CDR2 YFSETQ. CDR3 length: 15 residues. The CDR3 sequence: CASSLFGLEGYEQYF. The CDR3 nucleotides are TGCGCCAGCAGCTTGTTCGGGCTTGAAGGTTACGAGCAGTACTTC.

The chain carries TRBV20-1 and TRBJ2-7; D gene uncertain. The V gene lost 8 bases and the J gene lost 3 bases, with 11 bases spanning the gap. Germline V gives CDR1 DFQATT, CDR2 SNEGSKA (reference sequence). CDR3 length: 11 amino acids. This CDR3 is CSWYLSYEQYF. In nucleotides, the CDR3 is TGCAGTTGGTACTTGAGCTACGAGCAGTACTTC.

This chain links TRBV28 with TRBJ2-1, with unresolved D. Trimming removed 2 bases from V and 6 bases from J, with 11 bases in between. The CDR3 spans 14 residues. From germline, CDR1 is MDHEN and CDR2 SYDVKM. The CDR3 DNA sequence: TGTGCCAGCAGTTTAACCCAGAGTGTCAATGAGCAGTTCTTC. Protein sequence: CASSLTQSVNEQFF.

The chain employs TRBV29-1 and TRBJ2-2; 7 positions agree with TRBD1. The V and J ends lost 7 bases and 4 bases, in that order; junction bases with no gene match: 3. CDR3 length equals 12 residues. The V gene's germline CDR1 is SQVTM and CDR2 ANQGSEA. The CDR3 nucleotides read TGCAGCGCGGGACAGAGCACCGGGGAGCTGTTTTTT. Protein sequence: CSAGQSTGELFF.

This clone was recorded at least ten times. The V and J genes are TRBV5-1 and TRBJ1-1, with 7 bases lining up with TRBD1. Germline lookup yields CDR1 SGHRS and CDR2 YFSETQ. The CDR3 extends over 15 amino acids. With 1 base clipped from V and 6 bases from J, the junction kept 9 bases outside the gene matches. The CDR3: CASSLRTGAGAEAFF. The CDR3 DNA reads TGCGCCAGCAGCTTGAGAACAGGGGCGGGGGCTGAAGCTTTCTTT.

The CDR3 loop is CASSRGRRGEKLFF. The CDR3 nucleotides are TGTGCCAGCAGTAGGGGGCGAAGAGGGGAAAAACTGTTTTTT. This chain connects TRBV28 to TRBJ1-4; 7 nucleotides line up with TRBD1. Trimming cost V 5 bases and J 8 bases; bases outside gene matches: 8. Germline V gives CDR1 MDHEN, CDR2 SYDVKM. The CDR3 is 14 amino acids.

The chain combines TRBV4-1 with TRBJ1-2; no clear D gene. The V and J ends lost 0 bases and 6 bases respectively, with 11 bases between them. The CDR3 is 14 residues long. Germline values: CDR1 MGHRA, CDR2 YSYEKL. CDR3 sequence (DNA): TGCGCCAGCAGCCAAGATTTAGGAGGAGATGGCTACACCTTC. It translates to CASSQDLGGDGYTF.

This clone was counted between two and nine times. The sample has other DNA sequences that encode this CDR3 too. This chain joins TRBV7-2 and TRBJ2-5; unclear D gene. Germline-derived CDR1 and CDR2 are SGHTA and FQGNSA. Trimming cost V 4 bases and J 1 base, with 7 bases left between them. The CDR3 runs 13 residues. The chain's CDR3 is CASSYGLQETQYF. The CDR3 DNA is TGTGCCAGCAGCTATGGGCTCCAAGAGACCCAGTACTTC.

On this clone: Other DNA sequences from this sample encode an identical CDR3 as well. V is TRBV9 and J is TRBJ1-1; D remains ambiguous. V lost 0 bases and J 5 bases, leaving 5 bases between the germline ends. Germline V gives CDR1 SGDLS, CDR2 YYNGEE. The CDR3 consists of 12 residues. This CDR3 reads CASSVGGTEAFF. The DNA for the CDR3 is TGTGCCAGCAGCGTAGGAGGGACTGAAGCTTTCTTT.

CDR3 DNA: TGTGCCAGCAGTGAAGAACAACATTACGAGCAGTACTTC. Its protein product is CASSEEQHYEQYF. The V gene is TRBV25-1, the J gene TRBJ2-7, with D hard to call. The germline V gene encodes CDR1 MGHDK and CDR2 SYGVNS. The ends were cut back, 2 bases at V and 4 bases at J, with 9 bases in the middle. The length of the CDR3 is 13 residues.

The rearrangement joins TRBV15 to TRBJ2-5; 11 nucleotides align to TRBD2. The V gene end was trimmed by 2 bases and the J gene end by 4 bases; junction bases not matched to a gene: 15. Germline CDR1 LNHNV, CDR2 YYDKDF (reference sequence). The CDR3 is 19 residues long. The CDR3 reads CATSRFSGRAYRSGETQYF. CDR3 in DNA: TGTGCCACCAGCAGATTTAGCGGGAGGGCCTATCGGTCCGGAGAGACCCAGTACTTC. The whole variable domain, filled in from reference TRBV15 and TRBJ2-5, reads DAMVIQNPRYQVTQFGKPVTLSCSQTLNHNVMYWYQQKSSQAPKLLFHYYDKDFNNEADTPDNFQSRRPNTSFCFLDIRSPGLGDTAMYLCATSRFSGRAYRSGETQYFGPGTRLLVL.

The chain recombines TRBV11-2 with TRBJ2-5, with D perhaps TRBD2 (5 bases). The CDR3 runs to 11 residues. The V gene's germline CDR1 is SGHAT and CDR2 FQNNGV. Trimming pared 10 bases from V and 4 bases from J, leaving 10 bases between. The DNA of the CDR3 is TGTGCCACTAGCTGGGGAGAGACCCAGTACTTC. Translating gives CATSWGETQYF.

This chain uses TRBV28 with TRBJ2-3; D unresolved. The V end lost 5 bases, the J end lost 2 bases, and 17 bases lay between the germline ends. The CDR3 covers 16 residues. Looked up from germline, CDR1 is MDHEN and CDR2 is SYDVKM. This chain's CDR3 is CASSPNDWKNTDTQYF. The DNA of the CDR3 is TGTGCCAGCAGTCCCAACGACTGGAAAAACACAGATACGCAGTATTTT.

V is TRBV7-9 and J is TRBJ2-5; the match to TRBD1 covers 9 bases. This CDR3 region has 14 residues. Per germline, CDR1 SEHNR and CDR2 FQNEAQ (reference sequence). J was trimmed by 5 bases and V by 5 bases; bases with no gene match: 6. The CDR3 nucleotides are TGTGCCAGCAGCCTGGGACAGGGTTACGAGACCCAGTACTTC. It yields the protein CASSLGQGYETQYF.

This clone was picked up a small number of times. The chain recombines TRBV5-1 with TRBJ1-1; the D gene is possibly TRBD1 (6 bases). The CDR3 totals 15 residues. Germline CDR1 reads SGHRS; CDR2 reads YFSETQ. The ends were cut back, 4 bases at V and 4 bases at J, with 17 bases in the middle. CDR3 amino acids: CASSPGGGPVTEAFF. DNA of the CDR3: TGCGCCAGCAGCCCTGGGGGGGGGCCGGTCACTGAAGCTTTCTTT.

CDR3 in amino acids: CAISQTGAGYTF. CDR3 bases: TGTGCCATCAGTCAGACAGGGGCTGGCTACACCTTC. This chain joins TRBV10-3 and TRBJ1-2, with 8 bases that match TRBD1. The CDR3 is 12 amino acids. V lost 5 bases to trimming and J lost 7 bases; unmatched junction nucleotides: 3. The germline gives CDR1 ENHRY, CDR2 SYGVKD.

This chain links TRBV6-5 with TRBJ1-6; tentative D call: TRBD1 (6 bases). V gave up 8 bases and J gave up 7 bases, with 9 bases separating them. CDR3 length: 12 residues. Germline CDR1 and CDR2: MNHEY and SVGAGI. In DNA, the CDR3 is TGTGCCAGCGGGACACCGAATTCACCCCTCCACTTT. Amino acid sequence: CASGTPNSPLHF.

This clone came up once. The CDR3 sequence is CAISPRQGSYEQYF. DNA of the CDR3: TGTGCCATCAGTCCCCGGCAGGGGTCCTACGAGCAGTACTTC. J is TRBJ2-7 and V is TRBV10-3; weak D call: TRBD1 (6 bases). CDR3 length equals 14 residues. Germline V gene lookup returns CDR1 ENHRY and CDR2 SYGVKD. V lost 5 bases to trimming and J lost 1 base, with 12 bases between them.

The chain has TRBV18 and TRBJ2-7; TRBD1 or TRBD2 may be the D gene (5 bases each). From germline, CDR1 is KGHSH and CDR2 LQKENI. The V end lost 6 bases, the J end lost 3 bases, and 12 bases lay between the germline ends. CDR3 length: 13 amino acids. The CDR3 protein is CASSPLGVYEQYF. CDR3 sequence (DNA): TGTGCCAGCTCCCCGCTGGGGGTCTACGAGCAGTACTTC.

The chain recombines TRBV21-1 with TRBJ2-1; the table names TRBD1, a call not compared with the DNA. TRBV21-1 is deemed a pseudogene. The CDR3 runs to 16 residues. DNA for the CDR3: TGTGCCAGCAGCAAAATATACGGACAGGGTGGAAATGAGCAGTTCTTC. Its translation is CASSKIYGQGGNEQFF.

A single count supports this clone. The genes are TRBV5-4 and TRBJ1-2, with D possibly being TRBD1 (6 bases). Germline CDR1 and CDR2: SGHNT and YYREEE (reference sequence). CDR3 length equals 17 residues. Trimming took off 6 bases at V and 2 bases at J, with 23 bases between the two ends. The CDR3 reads CASIKYEGGTLNYGYTF. CDR3 coding DNA: TGTGCCAGCATCAAATATGAGGGGGGCACTCTAAACTATGGCTACACCTTC.

The chain employs TRBV7-2 and TRBJ2-2, with D possibly being TRBD2 (5 bases). This CDR3 comprises 16 residues. V gave up 2 bases and J gave up 2 bases, with 12 bases separating them. CDR1 is SGHTA, CDR2 FQGNSA, per germline. In DNA, the CDR3 is TGTGCCAGCAGCTTACTTTTAGGACTTAACACCGGGGAGCTGTTTTTT. This sequence encodes CASSLLLGLNTGELFF.

J is TRBJ2-3 and V is TRBV7-8; 9 positions agree with TRBD2. Trimming cost V 5 bases and J 4 bases; bases outside gene matches: 10. From germline, CDR1 is SGHVS and CDR2 FQNEAQ. This CDR3 spans 16 amino acids. The CDR3 region is CASSHIAGVGADTQYF. In DNA form, the CDR3 reads TGTGCCAGCAGCCACATAGCGGGAGTAGGTGCAGATACGCAGTATTTT.

The genes are TRBV25-1 and TRBJ1-1; unclear D gene. Germline CDR1 reads MGHDK; CDR2 reads SYGVNS. The CDR3 sequence is 14 residues long. Deletions cut 1 base from V and 0 bases from J, with 6 bases between. The CDR3 sequence: CASSESTVNTEAFF. The CDR3 DNA sequence: TGTGCCAGCAGTGAATCAACAGTGAACACTGAAGCTTTCTTT.

The count of this clone is one. In DNA, the CDR3 is TGCGCCAGCAGTTTTAAGGGGGGGGCCCAGTACTTC. The encoded protein is CASSFKGGAQYF. The rearrangement uses TRBV5-1 and TRBJ2-5; D possibly corresponds to TRBD2 (7 bases). This CDR3 comprises 12 residues. The germline V gene has CDR1 SGHRS and CDR2 YFSETQ. V lost 5 bases and J lost 9, with 14 bases in between.

CDR3 protein: CASSFPRTQRERYEQYF. CDR3 DNA: TGTGCCAGCAGCTTCCCTCGAACGCAGCGGGAGCGCTACGAGCAGTACTTC. The J gene is TRBJ2-5, the V gene TRBV11-2; TRBD2 matches 8 bases. Gene TRBJ2-7 matches the end of the DNA better, so the J call may be wrong. This CDR3 contains 17 residues. Germline V CDR1 and CDR2: SGHAT, FQNNGV.